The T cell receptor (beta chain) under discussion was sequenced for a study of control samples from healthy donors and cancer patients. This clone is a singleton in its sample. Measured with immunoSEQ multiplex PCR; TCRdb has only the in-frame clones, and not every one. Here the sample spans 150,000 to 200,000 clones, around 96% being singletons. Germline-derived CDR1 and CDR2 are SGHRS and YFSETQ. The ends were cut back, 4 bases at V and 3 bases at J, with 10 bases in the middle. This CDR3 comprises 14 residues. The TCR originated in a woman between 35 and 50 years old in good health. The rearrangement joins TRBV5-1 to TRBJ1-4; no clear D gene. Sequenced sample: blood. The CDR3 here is CASSQAGPNEKLFF. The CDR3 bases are TGCGCCAGCAGCCAAGCAGGACCTAATGAAAAACTGTTTTTT.